This TCR beta chain was captured in a study of blood T cell repertoires in COVID-19. For the study at large: From the United States, Italy and Spain came samples of acute and convalescent COVID-19. In each case, the material was cDNA or gDNA derived from T cells, B-cell-depleted T cells, or PBMCs.

Per the study methods: Reference gene primers were amplified, and this amplification served to estimate nucleated cell counts. Assay used: immunoSEQ multiplex PCR; TCRdb lists only in-frame clones, some missing. V and J calls plus clone size are reproduced from that table; the DNA served to infer D and trimming. This sample has about 190,000 clones, with less than 90% found just once. CDR3 length: 17 residues. The J segment lost 4 bases and the V segment lost 0 bases, leaving 6 bases of the junction unmatched. The V gene's germline CDR1 is LNHNV and CDR2 YYDKDF (reference sequence). The J gene is TRBJ2-3, the V gene TRBV15; 11 bases match TRBD2. This TCR was sampled from a woman between 40 and 55 years old with acute or convalescent COVID-19. The sequencing input was peripheral blood. CDR3 residues: CATSRDPGTSGSDTQYF. CDR3 DNA: TGTGCCACCAGCAGAGACCCCGGGACTAGCGGTTCAGATACGCAGTATTTT.